Listed below are T cell receptor beta chains from one sample, sequenced in a study of control samples from healthy donors and cancer patients. Method: immunoSEQ multiplex PCR; TCRdb's copy keeps in-frame clones and lacks some. This sample yields about 180,000 clones, of which approximately 92% are seen a single time; about 1.4% belongs to the top ten. Sequencing was done on a sample of blood. The receptors were gathered from a man aged 25 to 40 in good health. The conserved cysteine and the conserved F or W are not part of the CDR3 here. The order of the fields is V gene, J gene, clone size, CDR3 protein. Some rows have no size entry. The others give once, few or many, or a class for an expanded clone.

TRBV10-2	TRBJ2-1	.	ASSVSIANEQF
TRBV5-1	TRBJ2-1	.	ASSLPGGNEQF
TRBV11-2	TRBJ1-4	.	ASSTTGVEKLF
TRBV6-5	TRBJ2-7	.	ASSYGQGARDEQY
TRBV27	TRBJ1-2	once	ASSLGRAYGYT
TRBV24-1	TRBJ2-1	.	ATSLPWTSGEQF
TRBV4-1	TRBJ2-7	.	ASSQGEGSYEQY
TRBV9	TRBJ1-3	.	ASSVVGDGGNTIY
TRBV19	TRBJ2-7	.	ASSVLAGSYEQY
TRBV11-2	TRBJ2-5	.	ASSFSQGGQETQY
TRBV24-1	TRBJ2-1	.	ATRGSGTNNEQF
TRBV9	TRBJ1-2	.	ASSVGQTSNYGYT
TRBV14	TRBJ1-1	.	ASSQEGGQEAF
TRBV28	TRBJ1-4	.	ASSFGEQSEKLF
TRBV29-1	TRBJ1-2	.	SVPPTGLSYGYT
TRBV19	TRBJ2-7	once	ASSIKGGSSVETYEQY
TRBV19	TRBJ2-3	.	ASRTVKDSSRDTQY
TRBV6-2/TRBV6-3	TRBJ2-1	.	ASSYRPGYTYNEQF
TRBV12-3/TRBV12-4	TRBJ1-1	once	ASCEWLTEAF
TRBV7-6	TRBJ2-5	.	ASSFTPSSGRFQETQY
TRBV11-2	TRBJ2-3	.	ASSLGGSRGTDTQY
TRBV19	TRBJ1-5	.	ASTGTGGNQPQH
TRBV28	TRBJ1-2	.	ASETGRTNYGYT
TRBV5-4	TRBJ1-4	.	ASSSGKDRAVEKLF
TRBV15	TRBJ1-4	.	ATSRDGPLDEKLF
TRBV10-1	TRBJ2-2	.	ASSTLNTGELF
TRBV29-1	TRBJ2-5	.	SVERAAKETQY
TRBV7-9	TRBJ2-1	.	ASSPQAAGYNNEQF
TRBV7-9	TRBJ1-1	.	ASSLDRDTEAF
TRBV18	TRBJ2-3	.	ASSPRQTDTQY
TRBV5-1	TRBJ1-1	.	ASSLQGGNTEAF
TRBV4-1	TRBJ2-3	.	ASSRQGLAGGTDTQY
TRBV19	TRBJ2-7	.	ATAQQPGAYEQY
TRBV11-2	TRBJ1-2	.	ASSRAGDGYT
TRBV5-1	TRBJ2-5	.	ASSLWLGKQETQY
TRBV19	TRBJ1-4	.	ASSTQGHTNEKLF
TRBV18	TRBJ2-7	few	ASSPRAGGTYEQY
TRBV9	TRBJ2-2	.	ASSPTGRNTGELF
TRBV5-1	TRBJ2-7	.	ASSPTGDYEQY
TRBV20-1	TRBJ2-3	.	SASREDTQY
TRBV25-1	TRBJ2-1	.	ASSEDRGGRLYNEQF
TRBV5-4	TRBJ2-1	.	ASSLAAGVYNEQF
TRBV30	TRBJ2-1	.	AWSVRRTSGGADEQF
TRBV5-5	TRBJ2-2	.	ASRSGGNTGELF
TRBV29-1	TRBJ1-1	.	STQTGATEAF
TRBV7-2	TRBJ2-7	.	ASSSRGSSYEQY
TRBV24-1	TRBJ2-1	.	ATSDPGLAGGWYNEQF
TRBV5-8	TRBJ2-7	few	ASSLLDEQY
TRBV3-1/TRBV3-2	TRBJ1-2	.	ASSQDRPPNYGYT
TRBV4-1	TRBJ2-3	few	ASSQNIGGTDTQY
TRBV2	TRBJ2-7	.	ASSVYLRLG
TRBV27	TRBJ1-6	.	ASSFDRVVSPLH
TRBV11-3	TRBJ2-1	.	ASSSGSGAYSNEQF
TRBV19	TRBJ2-7	.	ASSIVPGEQY
TRBV6-2/TRBV6-3	TRBJ1-2	.	ASSRGRNDGYT